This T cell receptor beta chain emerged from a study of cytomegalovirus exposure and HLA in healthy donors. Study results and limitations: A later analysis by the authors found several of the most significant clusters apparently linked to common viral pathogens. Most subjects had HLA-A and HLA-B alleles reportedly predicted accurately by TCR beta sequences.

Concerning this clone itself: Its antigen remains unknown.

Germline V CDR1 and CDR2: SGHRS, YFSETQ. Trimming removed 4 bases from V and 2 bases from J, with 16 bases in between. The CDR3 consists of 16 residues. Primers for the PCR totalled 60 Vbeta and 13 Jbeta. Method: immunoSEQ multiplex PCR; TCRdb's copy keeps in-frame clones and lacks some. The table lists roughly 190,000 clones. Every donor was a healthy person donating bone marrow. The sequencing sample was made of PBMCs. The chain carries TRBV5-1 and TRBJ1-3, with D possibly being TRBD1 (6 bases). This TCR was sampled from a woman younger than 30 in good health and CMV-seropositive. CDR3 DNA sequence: TGCGCCAGCAGCCGTTACCCAACAGGGACTGGAAACACCATATATTTT. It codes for CASSRYPTGTGNTIYF.